Listed below are T cell receptor beta chains from one sample, sequenced in a study of blood T cell repertoires in COVID-19. Profiling relied on immunoSEQ multiplex PCR, and the TCRdb table lists in-frame clones only, not all of them. The table lists around 480,000 clones, about 91% of them singletons. The sample taken for sequencing was peripheral blood. The receptor source for this set is a woman between 50 and 59 years old with COVID-19, enrolled during active disease. Each CDR3 is given with its conserved first and last residue. A D gene is named only where the DNA matches it firmly. Size is stated for part of the rows, as once, few or many counts, or as a class when the clone is expanded.

v_call	d_call	clone_size	j_call	cdr3_length	cdr3_nt	cdr3_aa
TRBV27	NA	NA	TRBJ2-5	13	TGTGCCAGCAGTGCCCAGGGGAAGGAGACCCAGTACTTC	CASSAQGKETQYF
TRBV7-9	NA	NA	TRBJ2-2	14	TGTGCCAGCAGCCTCCCGGAGGGGATCGGGGAGCTGTTTTTT	CASSLPEGIGELFF
TRBV11-2	TRBD1	NA	TRBJ2-7	14	TGTGCCAGCAGCTTAGAGAGGGCAGGGGGCGAGCAGTACTTC	CASSLERAGGEQYF
TRBV4-1	NA	NA	TRBJ1-1	15	TGCGCCAGCAGCCGTGAAGCCGGTATGAACACTGAAGCTTTCTTT	CASSREAGMNTEAFF
TRBV6-5	NA	NA	TRBJ2-3	13	TGTGCCAGCAGTTATGGTAGTTGGGATACGCAGTATTTT	CASSYGSWDTQYF
TRBV5-1	NA	NA	TRBJ2-3	12	TGCGCCAGCAGCTTCGCGACAGATACGCAGTATTTT	CASSFATDTQYF
TRBV7-2	TRBD1	NA	TRBJ1-2	18	TGTGCCAGCAGCTTATTGCACAGGGGGCCTCTAGCTAACTATGGCTACACCTTC	CASSLLHRGPLANYGYTF
TRBV5-1	TRBD2	once	TRBJ2-1	13	TGCGCCAGCAGAGCGGGGGGGCCTAATGAGCAGTTCTTC	CASRAGGPNEQFF
TRBV24-1	TRBD2	NA	TRBJ2-1	16	TGTGCCACCAGTGACGAGGGACTAGCGGGGCTGAATGAGCAGTTCTTC	CATSDEGLAGLNEQFF
TRBV18	NA	NA	TRBJ1-1	13	TGTGCCAGCTCACCTTCCGGGGGCACTGAAGCTTTCTTT	CASSPSGGTEAFF
TRBV3-1/TRBV3-2	NA	NA	TRBJ2-7	12	TGTGCCAGCAGCCTCCTAGCCTACGAGCAGTACTTC	CASSLLAYEQYF
TRBV6-5	TRBD1	NA	TRBJ1-6	15	TGTGCCAGCAGTTACGAGGTGACAGGGCCTTCTGCCCTCCACTTT	CASSYEVTGPSALHF
TRBV6-5	NA	NA	TRBJ1-2	12	TGTGCCAGCAAGTGGGGGCATGGTGGCTACACCTTC	CASKWGHGGYTF
TRBV9	TRBD1	NA	TRBJ2-3	15	TGTGCCAGCAGCGCACAGGGGGCGTCACCAGATACGCAGTATTTT	CASSAQGASPDTQYF
TRBV2	TRBD2	NA	TRBJ2-7	13	TGTGCCAGCAGCCTAGCGGTCTCCTACGAGCAGTACTTC	CASSLAVSYEQYF
TRBV6-6	NA	NA	TRBJ1-4	15	TGTGCCAGCATAGATACAGGCGCAACTAATGAAAAACTGTTTTTT	CASIDTGATNEKLFF
TRBV30	NA	NA	TRBJ2-6	15	TGTGCCTGGGCGAACAGGAACTCTGGGGCCAACGTCCTGACTTTC	CAWANRNSGANVLTF
TRBV10-2	NA	NA	TRBJ1-3	14	TGCGCCAGCGGTCAGGGCTGGGGAGGAAACACCATATATTTT	CASGQGWGGNTIYF
TRBV5-6	NA	NA	TRBJ1-2	14	TGTGCCAGCAGTCAAACGCCGGGGGGGTATGGCTACACCTTC	CASSQTPGGYGYTF
TRBV5-1	NA	NA	TRBJ1-1	15	TGCGCCAGCAGCTTTAGACCTGAGGGAGACACTGAAGCTTTCTTT	CASSFRPEGDTEAFF
TRBV18	NA	NA	TRBJ2-7	14	TGTGCCAGCTCACCGGCGACTAGTTCGTACGAGCAGTACTTC	CASSPATSSYEQYF
TRBV5-1	TRBD1	NA	TRBJ1-2	14	TGCGCCAGCAGCATCGGACAGGGGGTTTATGGCTACACCTTC	CASSIGQGVYGYTF
TRBV20-1	NA	NA	TRBJ1-1	11	TGCAGTGCTGAGGCGGCTGATGAAGCTTTCTTT	CSAEAADEAFF
TRBV25-1	TRBD2	NA	TRBJ2-7	15	TGTGCCAGCAGTGAATGGAACGGGGGGGAGGGGGAGCAGTACTTC	CASSEWNGGEGEQYF
TRBV3-1/TRBV3-2	TRBD1	NA	TRBJ2-4	14	TGTGCCAGCAGCCCAGGGGCAGGGGGAGACATTCAGTACTTC	CASSPGAGGDIQYF
TRBV28	TRBD1	NA	TRBJ1-6	13	TGTGCCAGCAGTAGGGACAGCAATTCACCCCTCCACTTT	CASSRDSNSPLHF
TRBV30	TRBD2	NA	TRBJ2-3	15	TGTGCCTGGAGTGGGGAGAGCGGGGGGGGTTTTACGCAGTATTTT	CAWSGESGGGFTQYF
TRBV10-2	NA	NA	TRBJ1-5	16	TGCGCCAGCAGTGAACCCTACGACATGAGCAATCAGCCCCAGCATTTT	CASSEPYDMSNQPQHF
TRBV28	NA	NA	TRBJ1-3	15	TGTGCCAGCTCAGTAGGACAGAGCTCTGGAAACACCATATATTTT	CASSVGQSSGNTIYF
TRBV19	NA	NA	TRBJ1-6	13	TGTGCCAGTAGTATTACAGGGAATTCACCCCTCCACTTT	CASSITGNSPLHF
TRBV11-1	NA	few	TRBJ2-2	13	TGTGCCAGCAGCTTACGGGACACCGGGGAGCTGTTTTTT	CASSLRDTGELFF
TRBV7-9	NA	NA	TRBJ1-1	16	TGTGCCAGCAGCTTAGAGGTGAGGGGGATGAACACTGAAGCTTTCTTT	CASSLEVRGMNTEAFF
TRBV27	NA	NA	TRBJ2-3	11	TGTGCCAGCGGGCACACAGATACGCAGTATTTT	CASGHTDTQYF
TRBV5-1	NA	once	TRBJ1-1	16	TGCGCCAGCAGGATCCCTTACAGGGCAGGGAGCACTGAAGCTTTCTTT	CASRIPYRAGSTEAFF
TRBV24-1	NA	NA	TRBJ2-2	14	TGTGCCACCAGCCCGACGGCTAGGGGCGGGGAGCTGTTTTTT	CATSPTARGGELFF
TRBV12-3/TRBV12-4	NA	NA	TRBJ1-2	12	TGTGCCAGCAGTGTTGGGGCCCTAAGCTACACCTTC	CASSVGALSYTF
TRBV9	NA	NA	TRBJ1-1	14	TGTGCCAGCAGCGTTGGCACAGGAATGACTGAAGCTTTCTTT	CASSVGTGMTEAFF
TRBV18	NA	once	TRBJ2-5	15	TGTGCCAGCTCACCACCGTGGGGGCTGGGCGAGACCCAGTACTTC	CASSPPWGLGETQYF
TRBV2	NA	NA	TRBJ2-7	12	TGTGCCAGCAGTGCGGGACTCCTGGAGCAGTACTTC	CASSAGLLEQYF
TRBV30	TRBD1	few	TRBJ1-2	14	TGTGCCTGGAGTGTACTTGGACAGGGGGCTGGCTACACCTTC	CAWSVLGQGAGYTF
TRBV7-2	TRBD2	NA	TRBJ2-3	17	TGTGCCAGCAGCTTAGTAGGACTAGCGGGTTCGGGGGATACGCAGTATTTT	CASSLVGLAGSGDTQYF
TRBV6-6	NA	few	TRBJ1-1	13	TGTGCCACCCAGCGACAGCCCCACACTGAAGCTTTCTTT	CATQRQPHTEAFF
TRBV9	NA	NA	TRBJ1-2	13	TGTGCCAGCAGCGACTCAGGGAACTATGGCTACACCTTC	CASSDSGNYGYTF
TRBV5-1	TRBD1	NA	TRBJ2-7	14	TGCGCCAGCAGCTCGGGACAGCTTAGTCACGAGCAGTACTTC	CASSSGQLSHEQYF
TRBV19	TRBD1	few	TRBJ1-4	16	TGTGCCAGTAGTACGGGACAGGGGAACCTTAATGAAAAACTGTTTTTT	CASSTGQGNLNEKLFF
TRBV19	TRBD1	NA	TRBJ2-7	14	TGTGCCAGTAGTGCCGGGACAGACTCCTACGAGCAGTACTTC	CASSAGTDSYEQYF
TRBV19	NA	NA	TRBJ1-1	16	TGTGCCAGTAGTCAGGGGCGTCGGACCCTGAACACTGAAGCTTTCTTT	CASSQGRRTLNTEAFF
TRBV2	NA	NA	TRBJ1-2	13	TGTGCCAGCAACCAACAGGGTTCCTATGGCTACACCTTC	CASNQQGSYGYTF
TRBV5-6	NA	NA	TRBJ2-7	12	TGTGCCAGCGGACCTACGGGGTCCGAGCAGTACTTC	CASGPTGSEQYF